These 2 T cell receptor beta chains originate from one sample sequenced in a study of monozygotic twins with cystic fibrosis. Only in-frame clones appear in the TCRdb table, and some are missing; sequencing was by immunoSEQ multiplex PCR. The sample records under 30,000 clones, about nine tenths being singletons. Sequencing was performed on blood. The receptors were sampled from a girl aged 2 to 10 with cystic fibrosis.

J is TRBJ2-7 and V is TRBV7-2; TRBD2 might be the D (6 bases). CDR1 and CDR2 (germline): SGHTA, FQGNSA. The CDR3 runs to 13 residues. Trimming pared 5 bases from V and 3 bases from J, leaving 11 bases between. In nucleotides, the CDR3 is TGTGCCAGCAGCCTTGGGACTGGCTACGAGCAGTACTTC. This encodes CASSLGTGYEQYF. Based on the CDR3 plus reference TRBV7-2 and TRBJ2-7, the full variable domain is GAGVSQSPSNKVTEKGKDVELRCDPISGHTALYWYRQSLGQGLEFLIYFQGNSAPDKSGLPSDRFSAERTGGSVSTLTIQRTQQEDSAVYLCASSLGTGYEQYFGPGTRLTVT.

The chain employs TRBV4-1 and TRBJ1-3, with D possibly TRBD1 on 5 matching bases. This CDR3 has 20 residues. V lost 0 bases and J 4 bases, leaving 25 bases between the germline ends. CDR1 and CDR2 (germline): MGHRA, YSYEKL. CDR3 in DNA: TGCGCCAGCAGCCAAGATCAGCAGGGAGCCCTTTTAGTTTTGGGAAACACCATATATTTT. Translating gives CASSQDQQGALLVLGNTIYF.